This TCR beta chain was profiled in a study of blood T cell repertoires in COVID-19. Study in general: The samples span acute and convalescent COVID-19 from the United States, Italy and Spain.

Clones were sequenced by immunoSEQ multiplex PCR, and TCRdb holds only the in-frame ones, with some missing. Altogether approximately 250,000 clones are present, approximately 85% being singletons, with the ten largest covering 9.1%. Participant-given clinical history determined each cohort assignment. The source of this sequence is a woman aged 45-65 years with acute COVID-19. Sequencing was done on a sample of PBMCs or T cells enriched from blood (not recorded which).

CDR3 amino acids: CASSLAVNGNTIYF. The CDR3 coding sequence is TGTGCCAGCAGCTTAGCAGTAAACGGGAACACCATATATTTT. The chain has TRBV7-2 and TRBJ1-3; D is unclear. V was shortened by 0 bases and J by 7 bases, with 10 bases between the two germline ends. The CDR3 has 14 residues. Germline-derived CDR1 and CDR2 are SGHTA and FQGNSA. Full variable domain (rest looked up from reference TRBV7-2 and TRBJ1-3): GAGVSQSPSNKVTEKGKDVELRCDPISGHTALYWYRQSLGQGLEFLIYFQGNSAPDKSGLPSDRFSAERTGGSVSTLTIQRTQQEDSAVYLCASSLAVNGNTIYFGEGSWLTVV.